This TCR beta chain emerged from a study of breast tumors, draining lymph nodes, adjacent tissues. Breast cancer patients provided tissue from their axillary draining lymph nodes. This clonotype appeared many times. A single record per CDR3 protein comes from TCRdb applying MiXCR to the multiplex PCR reads. The table includes about 230,000 distinct CDR3 sequences, roughly 32% detected once. Trimming stripped 1 base from V and 4 bases from J, with 23 bases between. The CDR3 is 18 residues long. Germline V gene sequence: CDR1 SGHNT, CDR2 YENEEA. V gene TRBV11-3 combines with J gene TRBJ2-7; D remains unclear. The sequenced material came from axillary lymph node tissue. This receptor was taken from a female donor with breast cancer. Some clones in this sample may be carry-over from other donors' samples. This CDR3 is CASSLAPPTARVEYEQYF. In nucleotides, the CDR3 is TGTGCCAGCAGCTTAGCCCCCCCGACTGCTCGCGTGGAGTACGAGCAGTACTTC.